Following are 7 T cell receptor beta chains from one sample sequenced in a study of cytomegalovirus exposure and HLA in healthy donors. Primers included in the PCR were 60 Vbeta and 13 Jbeta primers. Assay used: immunoSEQ multiplex PCR; TCRdb lists only in-frame clones, some missing. The sample yields around 200,000 clones, 65% to 80% seen once. The sample was PBMCs. All receptors derive from a man in his fifties or sixties in good health and CMV-seronegative.

The chain combines TRBV29-1 with TRBJ2-7; D is perhaps TRBD1 (6 bases). Trimming stripped 7 bases from V and 3 bases from J, with 16 bases between. Germline-derived CDR1 and CDR2 are SQVTM and ANQGSEA. The CDR3 totals 13 residues. CDR3 region: CSASGTTSYEQYF. CDR3 in DNA: TGCAGCGCCTCCGGGACAACCAGCTACGAGCAGTACTTC.

The rearrangement joins TRBV6-1 to TRBJ1-5, with D maybe TRBD1 (6 bases). V lost 7 bases and J 6 bases, leaving 13 bases between the germline ends. This CDR3 spans 13 amino acids. Germline V CDR1 and CDR2: MNHNS, SASEGT. The DNA of the CDR3 is TGTGCCAGCAAGGTTACAGGGAGTCAGCCCCAGCATTTT. As protein: CASKVTGSQPQHF.

The gene calls are TRBV30 and TRBJ1-2; D is undetermined. The V end was cut by 2 bases, the J end by 7 bases, with 14 bases between. The CDR3 is 13 residues long. Germline CDR1 is GTSNPN and CDR2 is SVGIG (reference sequence). The DNA of the CDR3 is TGTGCCTGGAGTCACTTCGTATTGCTTGGCTACACCTTC. Its translation: CAWSHFVLLGYTF. The entire variable domain, with the rest obtained from reference TRBV30 and TRBJ1-2, is as follows: SQTIHQWPATLVQPVGSPLSLECTVEGTSNPNLYWYRQAAGRGLQLLFYSVGIGQISSEVPQNLSASRPQDRQFILSSKKLLLSDSGFYLCAWSHFVLLGYTFGSGTRLTVV.

This clone appeared a few times. The gene calls are TRBV27 and TRBJ2-3; TRBD2 agrees at 11 bases. Germline values: CDR1 MNHEY, CDR2 SMNVEV (reference sequence). The CDR3 is made up of 18 amino acids. Trimming took 4 bases from V and 5 from J; bases not matched to a gene: 14. For the CDR3, the DNA is TGTGCCAGCAGTTCAAAAAAACCCGGGACTAGCGGAGAAGATACGCAGTATTTT. This translates into CASSSKKPGTSGEDTQYF.

The rearrangement joins TRBV27 to TRBJ2-7, with 12 bases aligning to TRBD1. The CDR3 contains 14 residues. Germline CDR1 MNHEY, CDR2 SMNVEV (reference sequence). V dropped 6 bases and J dropped 6; count of bases not matched to a gene: 6. The CDR3 here is CASSSGTGGFEQYF. The CDR3 bases are TGTGCCAGCAGCTCAGGGACAGGGGGCTTCGAGCAGTACTTC.

This chain uses TRBV6-1 with TRBJ1-5; D ambiguous. Germline CDR1 MNHNS, CDR2 SASEGT. Deletions cut 8 bases from V and 6 bases from J, with 20 bases between. The CDR3 is made up of 15 amino acids. This CDR3 is CASRTNLGAGQPQHF. Written as DNA, the CDR3 is TGTGCCAGCCGAACGAATCTTGGTGCGGGTCAGCCCCAGCATTTT.

The chain combines TRBV13 with TRBJ2-3; the match to TRBD2 covers 9 bases. The CDR3 consists of 15 residues. CDR1 PRHDT and CDR2 FYEKMQ come from the germline V gene (reference sequence). The V segment lost 3 bases and the J segment 1 base; nucleotides outside the gene matches: 2. Written as DNA, the CDR3 is TGTGCCAGCAGCTTCTGGACTAGCGGCACAGATACGCAGTATTTT. This sequence encodes CASSFWTSGTDTQYF.